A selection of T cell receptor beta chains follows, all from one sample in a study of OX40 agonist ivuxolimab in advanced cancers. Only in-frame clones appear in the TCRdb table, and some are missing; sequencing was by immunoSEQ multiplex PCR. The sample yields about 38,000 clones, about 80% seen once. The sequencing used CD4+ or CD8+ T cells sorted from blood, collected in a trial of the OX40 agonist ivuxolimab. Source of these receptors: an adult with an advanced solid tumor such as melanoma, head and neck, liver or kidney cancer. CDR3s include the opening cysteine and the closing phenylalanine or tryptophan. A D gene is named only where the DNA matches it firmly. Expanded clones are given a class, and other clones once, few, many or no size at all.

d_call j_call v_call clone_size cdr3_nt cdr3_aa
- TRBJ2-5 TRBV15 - TGTGCCACCAGCAGAGGGGGTTGGGAGACCCAGTACTTC CATSRGGWETQYF
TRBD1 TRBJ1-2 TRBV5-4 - TGTGCCAGCAGCCCCGGGACAGGATATGGCTACACCTTC CASSPGTGYGYTF
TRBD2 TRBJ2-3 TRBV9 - TGTGCCAGCAGCACGACTAGCGGGAGATTCGCAGATACGCAGTATTTT CASSTTSGRFADTQYF
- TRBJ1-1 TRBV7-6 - TGTGCCAGCAGCTCACTCCGGGGCAGGAACACTGAAGCTTTCTTT CASSSLRGRNTEAFF
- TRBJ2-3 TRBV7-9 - TGTGCCAGCAGCCCGAGACACCGCACAGATACGCAGTATTTT CASSPRHRTDTQYF
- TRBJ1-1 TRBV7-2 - TGTGCCAGCAGCGTTACAGGGCTCACTGAAGCTTTCTTT CASSVTGLTEAFF
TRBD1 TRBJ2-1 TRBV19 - TGTGCCAGTAGCCTGAGGGACAGCTTCTCCTACAATGAGCAGTTCTTC CASSLRDSFSYNEQFF
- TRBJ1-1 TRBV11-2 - TGTGCCAGCAGCTTAGAAGACTTCACTGAAGCTTTCTTT CASSLEDFTEAFF
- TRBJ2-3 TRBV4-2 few TGTGCCAGCAGCCCGAAATGGGATACGCAGTATTTT CASSPKWDTQYF
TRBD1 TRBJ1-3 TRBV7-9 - TGTGCCAGCAGCTTCGGGACAGGGGGGTCCGGAAACACCATATATTTT CASSFGTGGSGNTIYF
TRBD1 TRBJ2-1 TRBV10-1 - TGCGCCAGCACTGGGGGGACAGGGTTTAACAATGAGCAGTTCTTC CASTGGTGFNNEQFF
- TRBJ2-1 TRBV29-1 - TGCAGCACGCCTATTTACAATGAGCAGTTCTTC CSTPIYNEQFF
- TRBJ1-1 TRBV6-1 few TGTGCCAGCACAATCTCGTGGATGAACACTGAAGCTTTCTTT CASTISWMNTEAFF
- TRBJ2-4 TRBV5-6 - TGTGCCAGCAGCTTGGGGGGCTACGGCAAAAACATTCAGTACTTC CASSLGGYGKNIQYF
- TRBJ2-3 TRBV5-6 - TGTGCCAGCAGCCCCACACTCAGGGGCCGCACAGATACGCAGTATTTT CASSPTLRGRTDTQYF